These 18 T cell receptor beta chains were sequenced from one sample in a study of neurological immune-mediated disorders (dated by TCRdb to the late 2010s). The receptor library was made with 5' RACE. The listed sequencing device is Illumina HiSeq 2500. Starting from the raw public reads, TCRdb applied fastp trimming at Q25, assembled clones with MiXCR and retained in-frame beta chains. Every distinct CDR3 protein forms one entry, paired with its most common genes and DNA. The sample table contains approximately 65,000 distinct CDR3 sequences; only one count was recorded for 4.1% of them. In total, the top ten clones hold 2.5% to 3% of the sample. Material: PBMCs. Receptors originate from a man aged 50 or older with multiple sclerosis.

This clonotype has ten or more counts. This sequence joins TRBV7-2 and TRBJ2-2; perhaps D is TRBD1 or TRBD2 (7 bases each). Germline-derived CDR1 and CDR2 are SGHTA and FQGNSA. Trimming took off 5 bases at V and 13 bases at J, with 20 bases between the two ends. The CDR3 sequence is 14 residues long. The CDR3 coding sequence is TGTGCCAGCAGCCCCAGGGGGTCGGGGAGGGGGCTGTTTTTT. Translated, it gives CASSPRGSGRGLFF.

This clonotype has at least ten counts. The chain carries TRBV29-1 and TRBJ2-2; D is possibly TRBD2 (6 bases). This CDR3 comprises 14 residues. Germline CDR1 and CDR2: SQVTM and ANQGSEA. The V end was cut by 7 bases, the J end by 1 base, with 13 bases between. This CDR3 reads CSGGRSLNTGELFF. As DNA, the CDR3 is TGCAGCGGGGGGAGGTCCTTGAACACCGGGGAGCTGTTTTTT.

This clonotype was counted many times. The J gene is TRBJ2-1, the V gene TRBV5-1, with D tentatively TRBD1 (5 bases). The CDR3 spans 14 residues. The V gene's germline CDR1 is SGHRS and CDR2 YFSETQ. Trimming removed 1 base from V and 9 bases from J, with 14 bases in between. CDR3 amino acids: CASSLLLGAVEQFF. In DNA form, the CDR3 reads TGCGCCAGCAGCTTGCTCCTAGGGGCAGTTGAGCAGTTCTTC.

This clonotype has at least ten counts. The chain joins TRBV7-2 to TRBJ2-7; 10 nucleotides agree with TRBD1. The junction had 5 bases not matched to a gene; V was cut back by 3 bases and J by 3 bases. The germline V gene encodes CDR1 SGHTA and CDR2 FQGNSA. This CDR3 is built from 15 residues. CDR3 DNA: TGTGCCAGCAGCTTCCTTAGGACAGGGGGCTACGAGCAGTACTTC. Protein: CASSFLRTGGYEQYF. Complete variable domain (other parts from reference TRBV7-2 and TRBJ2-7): GAGVSQSPSNKVTEKGKDVELRCDPISGHTALYWYRQSLGQGLEFLIYFQGNSAPDKSGLPSDRFSAERTGGSVSTLTIQRTQQEDSAVYLCASSFLRTGGYEQYFGPGTRLTVT.

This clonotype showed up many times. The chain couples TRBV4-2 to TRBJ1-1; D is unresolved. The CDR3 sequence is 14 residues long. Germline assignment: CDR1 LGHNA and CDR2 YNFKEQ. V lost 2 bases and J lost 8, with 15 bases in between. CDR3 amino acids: CASSQYLGSVEAFF. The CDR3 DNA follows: TGTGCCAGCAGCCAATATCTTGGGTCAGTCGAAGCTTTCTTT.

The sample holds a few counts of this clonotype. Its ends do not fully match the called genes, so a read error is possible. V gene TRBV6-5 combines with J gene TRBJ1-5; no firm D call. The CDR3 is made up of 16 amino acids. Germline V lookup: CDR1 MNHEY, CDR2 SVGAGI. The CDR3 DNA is TGTGCCAGCAAGGCGACACGGGCAGGTTCGTTACAGCCCCAGAATTTT. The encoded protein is CASKATRAGSLQPQNF.

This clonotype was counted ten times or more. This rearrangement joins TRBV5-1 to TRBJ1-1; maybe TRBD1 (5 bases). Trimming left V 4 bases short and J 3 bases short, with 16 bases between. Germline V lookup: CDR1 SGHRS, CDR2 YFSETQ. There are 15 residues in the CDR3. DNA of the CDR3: TGCGCCAGCAGCCGGAAGGGGAGGGCGGACACTGAAGCTTTCTTT. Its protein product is CASSRKGRADTEAFF.

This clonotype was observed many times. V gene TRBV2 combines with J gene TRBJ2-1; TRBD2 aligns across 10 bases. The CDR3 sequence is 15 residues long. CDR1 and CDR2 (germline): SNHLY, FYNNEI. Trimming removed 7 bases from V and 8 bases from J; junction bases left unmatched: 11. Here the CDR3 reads CASTKLAGLGDEQFF. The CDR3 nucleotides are TGTGCCAGCACGAAACTAGCGGGGCTGGGGGATGAGCAGTTCTTC.

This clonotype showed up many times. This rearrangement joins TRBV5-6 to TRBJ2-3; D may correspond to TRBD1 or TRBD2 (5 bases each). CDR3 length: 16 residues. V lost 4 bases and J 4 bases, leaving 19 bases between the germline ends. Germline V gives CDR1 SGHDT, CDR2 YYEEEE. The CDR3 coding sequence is TGTGCCAGCAGCCCACCGGGGCCCCGGGCGGCAGATACGCAGTATTTT. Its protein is CASSPPGPRAADTQYF.

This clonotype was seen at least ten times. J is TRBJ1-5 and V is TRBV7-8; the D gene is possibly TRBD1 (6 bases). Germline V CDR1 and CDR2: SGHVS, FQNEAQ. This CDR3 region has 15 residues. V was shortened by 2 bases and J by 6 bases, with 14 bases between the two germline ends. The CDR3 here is CASSLFLQGPQPQHF. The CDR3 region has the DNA TGTGCCAGCAGCTTATTTCTGCAGGGGCCTCAGCCCCAGCATTTT. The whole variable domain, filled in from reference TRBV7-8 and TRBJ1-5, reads GAGVSQSPRYKVAKRGQDVALRCDPISGHVSLFWYQQALGQGPEFLTYFQNEAQLDKSGLPSDRFFAERPEGSVSTLKIQRTQQEDSAVYLCASSLFLQGPQPQHFGDGTRLSIL.

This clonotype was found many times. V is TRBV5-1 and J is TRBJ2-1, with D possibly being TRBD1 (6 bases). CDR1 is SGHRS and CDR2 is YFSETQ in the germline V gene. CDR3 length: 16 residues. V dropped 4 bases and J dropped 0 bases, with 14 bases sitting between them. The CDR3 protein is CASSKGGRSSYNEQFF. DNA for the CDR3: TGCGCCAGCAGCAAAGGGGGACGGAGCTCCTACAATGAGCAGTTCTTC.

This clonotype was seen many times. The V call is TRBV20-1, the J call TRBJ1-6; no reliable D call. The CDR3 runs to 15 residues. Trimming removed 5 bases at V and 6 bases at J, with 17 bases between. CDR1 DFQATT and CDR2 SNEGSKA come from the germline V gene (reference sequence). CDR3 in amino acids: CSAEIQAHPNSPLHF. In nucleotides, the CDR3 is TGCAGTGCTGAAATTCAGGCGCACCCTAATTCACCCCTCCACTTT.

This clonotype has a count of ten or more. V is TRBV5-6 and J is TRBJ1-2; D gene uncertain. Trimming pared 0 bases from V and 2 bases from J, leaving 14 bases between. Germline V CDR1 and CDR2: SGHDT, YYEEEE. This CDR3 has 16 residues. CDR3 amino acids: CASSLAPKILNYGYTF. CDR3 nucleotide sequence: TGTGCCAGCAGCTTGGCCCCTAAAATACTGAACTATGGCTACACCTTC.

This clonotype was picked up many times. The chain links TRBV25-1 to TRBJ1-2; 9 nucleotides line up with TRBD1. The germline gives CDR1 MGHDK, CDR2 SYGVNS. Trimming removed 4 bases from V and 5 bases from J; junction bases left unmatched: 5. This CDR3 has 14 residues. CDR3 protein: CASSAQGARYGYTF. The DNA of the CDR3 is TGTGCCAGCAGTGCACAGGGGGCGAGGTATGGCTACACCTTC.

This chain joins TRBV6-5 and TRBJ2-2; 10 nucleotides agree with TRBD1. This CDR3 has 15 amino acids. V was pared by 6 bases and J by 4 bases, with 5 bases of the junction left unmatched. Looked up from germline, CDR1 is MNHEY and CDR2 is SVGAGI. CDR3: CASRRDRGSTGELFF. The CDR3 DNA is TGTGCCAGCAGAAGGGACAGGGGATCCACCGGGGAGCTGTTTTTT.

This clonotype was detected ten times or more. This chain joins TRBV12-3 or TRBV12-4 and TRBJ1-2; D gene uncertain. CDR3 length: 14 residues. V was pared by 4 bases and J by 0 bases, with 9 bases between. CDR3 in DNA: TGTGCCAGCAGTTGGCTGGGATCTAACTATGGCTACACCTTC. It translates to CASSWLGSNYGYTF.

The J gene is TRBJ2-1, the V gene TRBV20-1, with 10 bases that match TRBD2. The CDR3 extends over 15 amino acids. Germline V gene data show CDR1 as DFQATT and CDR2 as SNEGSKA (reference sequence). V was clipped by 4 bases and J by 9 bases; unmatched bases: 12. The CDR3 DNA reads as TGCAGTGCTATCCCTAGCGGGGGCGGGGGGATTGAGCAGTTCTTC. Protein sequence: CSAIPSGGGGIEQFF.

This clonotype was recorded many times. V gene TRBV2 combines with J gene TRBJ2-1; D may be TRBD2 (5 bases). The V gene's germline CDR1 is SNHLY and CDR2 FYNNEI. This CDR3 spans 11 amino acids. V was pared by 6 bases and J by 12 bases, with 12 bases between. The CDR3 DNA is TGTGCCAGCAGAGTGAGTGGGAGGCAGTTCTTC. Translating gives CASRVSGRQFF.